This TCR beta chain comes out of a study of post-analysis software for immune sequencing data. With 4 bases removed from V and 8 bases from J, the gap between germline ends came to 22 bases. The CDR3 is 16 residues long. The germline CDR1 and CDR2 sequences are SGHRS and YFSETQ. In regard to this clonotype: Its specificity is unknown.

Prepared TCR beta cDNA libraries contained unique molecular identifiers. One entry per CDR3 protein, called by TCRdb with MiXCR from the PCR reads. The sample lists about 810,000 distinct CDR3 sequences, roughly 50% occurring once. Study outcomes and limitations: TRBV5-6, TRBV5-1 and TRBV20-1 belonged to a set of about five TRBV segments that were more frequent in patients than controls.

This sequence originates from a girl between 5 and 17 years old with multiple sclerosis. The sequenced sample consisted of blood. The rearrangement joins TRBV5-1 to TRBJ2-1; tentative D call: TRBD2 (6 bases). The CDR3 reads CASSARTNGIGDEQFF. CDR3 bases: TGCGCCAGCAGCGCCAGGACTAACGGGATCGGAGATGAGCAGTTCTTC.